The 5 T cell receptor beta chains reported below all come from one sample, sequenced in a study of neurological immune-mediated disorders. Sample time point: longitudinal time-point 2. TCRdb itself ran the 5' RACE reads through MiXCR, one entry per CDR3 protein. The data show 70,000 to 90,000 distinct CDR3 sequences, approximately 6% seen once. The sample taken for sequencing was PBMCs. These receptors were obtained from a woman aged 60-70 years with multiple sclerosis.

This clonotype was observed many times. The chain has TRBV6-5 and TRBJ2-5; TRBD2 aligns across 8 bases. Germline assignment: CDR1 MNHEY and CDR2 SVGAGI. The CDR3 extends over 15 amino acids. V lost 1 base, J lost 2 bases, and 3 bases stayed unmatched. The CDR3 loop reads CASSYWASGQETQYF. In DNA, the CDR3 is TGTGCCAGCAGTTACTGGGCTAGCGGGCAAGAGACCCAGTACTTC.

Ten or more counts support this clonotype. This chain links TRBV7-7 with TRBJ2-3, with 9 bases fitting TRBD1. With 4 bases clipped from V and 4 bases from J, the junction kept 6 bases outside the gene matches. The germline gives CDR1 SSHAT, CDR2 FNYEAQ (reference sequence). The CDR3 contains 15 residues. CDR3 bases: TGTGCCAGCAGCTCAGGGACAGGGAGGTCAGATACGCAGTATTTT. Its translation is CASSSGTGRSDTQYF.

This clonotype was seen at least ten times. J is TRBJ1-1 and V is TRBV5-1, with TRBD1 matching over 7 bases. J gave up 1 base and V 7 bases, and 10 bases lay outside the gene matches. This CDR3 has 15 amino acids. CDR1 and CDR2 from the germline V gene are SGHRS and YFSETQ. This chain's CDR3 is CASGGQAGSNTEAFF. The CDR3 DNA reads TGCGCCAGCGGCGGACAGGCTGGCTCGAACACTGAAGCTTTCTTT.

This clonotype was counted ten times or more. The chain recombines TRBV4-1 with TRBJ1-1, with a possible D match to TRBD1 (6 bases). The CDR3 is made up of 15 amino acids. Germline CDR1 and CDR2: MGHRA and YSYEKL. Trimming shortened V by 6 bases and J by 5 bases, and 19 bases separated the two germline ends. CDR3 coding DNA: TGCGCCAGCAGAGACATAATCCAGGACAGAACTGAAGCTTTCTTT. Amino acids: CASRDIIQDRTEAFF.

Ten or more counts support this clonotype. The V call is TRBV20-1, the J call TRBJ1-2, with TRBD1 identical over 7 bases. Germline CDR1 DFQATT, CDR2 SNEGSKA (reference sequence). The CDR3 loop spans 12 amino acids. V was pared by 6 bases and J by 4 bases, with 5 bases of the junction left unmatched. The CDR3 reads CSATGQLYGYTF. The CDR3 nucleotides read TGCAGTGCGACGGGACAGCTCTATGGCTACACCTTC.